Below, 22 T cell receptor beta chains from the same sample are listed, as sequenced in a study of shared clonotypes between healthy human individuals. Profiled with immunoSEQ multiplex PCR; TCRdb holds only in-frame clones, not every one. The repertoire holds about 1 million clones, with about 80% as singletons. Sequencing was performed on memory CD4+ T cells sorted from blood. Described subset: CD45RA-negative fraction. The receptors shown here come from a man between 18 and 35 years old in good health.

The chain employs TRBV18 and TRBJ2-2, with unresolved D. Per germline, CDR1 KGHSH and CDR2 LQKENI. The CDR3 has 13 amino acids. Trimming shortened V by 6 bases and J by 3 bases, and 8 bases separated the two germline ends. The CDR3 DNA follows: TGTGCCAGCTCTCCCGATGACACCGGGGAGCTGTTTTTT. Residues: CASSPDDTGELFF. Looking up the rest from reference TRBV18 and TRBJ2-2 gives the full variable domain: NAGVMQNPRHLVRRRGQEARLRCSPMKGHSHVYWYRQLPEEGLKFMVYLQKENIIDESGMPKERFSAEFPKEGPSILRIQQVVRGDSAAYFCASSPDDTGELFFGEGSRLTVL.

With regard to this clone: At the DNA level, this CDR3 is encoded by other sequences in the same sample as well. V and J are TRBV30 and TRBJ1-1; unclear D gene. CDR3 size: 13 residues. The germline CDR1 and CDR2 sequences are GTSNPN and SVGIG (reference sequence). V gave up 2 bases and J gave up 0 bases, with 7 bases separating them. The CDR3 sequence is CAWSRGLNTEAFF. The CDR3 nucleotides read TGTGCCTGGAGTAGAGGGTTGAACACTGAAGCTTTCTTT.

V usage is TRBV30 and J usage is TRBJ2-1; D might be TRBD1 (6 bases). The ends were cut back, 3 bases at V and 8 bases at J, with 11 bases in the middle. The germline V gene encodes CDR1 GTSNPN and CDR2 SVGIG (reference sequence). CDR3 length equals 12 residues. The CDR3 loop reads CAWSVGGYEQFF. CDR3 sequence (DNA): TGTGCCTGGAGCGTAGGGGGTTATGAGCAGTTCTTC.

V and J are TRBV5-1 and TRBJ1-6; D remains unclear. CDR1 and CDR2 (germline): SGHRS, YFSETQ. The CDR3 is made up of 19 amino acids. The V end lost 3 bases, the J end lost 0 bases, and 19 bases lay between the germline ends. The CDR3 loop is CASSSMAKGGSSYNSPLHF. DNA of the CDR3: TGCGCCAGCAGCTCGATGGCGAAAGGTGGGAGCTCCTATAATTCACCCCTCCACTTT.

The CDR3 protein is CASSRSGGGNTEAFF. The DNA for the CDR3 is TGTGCCAGCAGCCGCTCAGGGGGTGGTAACACTGAAGCTTTCTTT. The chain joins TRBV7-9 to TRBJ1-1; the match to TRBD1 covers 7 bases. The CDR3 loop spans 15 amino acids. Germline assignment: CDR1 SEHNR and CDR2 FQNEAQ (reference sequence). Germline trimming cut 5 bases from V and 2 bases from J; bases unmatched to any gene: 8.

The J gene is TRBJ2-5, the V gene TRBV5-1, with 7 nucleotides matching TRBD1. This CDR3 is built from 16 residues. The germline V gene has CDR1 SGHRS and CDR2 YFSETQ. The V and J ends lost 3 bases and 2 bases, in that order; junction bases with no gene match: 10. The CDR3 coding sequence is TGCGCCAGCAGCTCCATGACAGGGACCCCACAAGAGACCCAGTACTTC. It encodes CASSSMTGTPQETQYF.

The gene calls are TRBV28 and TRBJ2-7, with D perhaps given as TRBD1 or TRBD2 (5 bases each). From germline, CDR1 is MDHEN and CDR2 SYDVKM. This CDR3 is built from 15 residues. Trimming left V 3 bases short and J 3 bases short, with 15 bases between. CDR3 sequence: CASSFLGVTLYEQYF. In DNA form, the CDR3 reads TGTGCCAGCAGTTTTCTGGGGGTAACACTCTACGAGCAGTACTTC.

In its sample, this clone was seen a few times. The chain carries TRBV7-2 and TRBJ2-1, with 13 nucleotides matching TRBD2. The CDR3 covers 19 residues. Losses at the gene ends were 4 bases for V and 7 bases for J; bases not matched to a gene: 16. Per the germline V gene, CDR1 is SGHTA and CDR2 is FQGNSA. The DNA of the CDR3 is TGTGCCAGCAGCTCCGGGACTAGCGGGAATAAGATGAGTAAAAATGAGCAGTTCTTC. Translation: CASSSGTSGNKMSKNEQFF.

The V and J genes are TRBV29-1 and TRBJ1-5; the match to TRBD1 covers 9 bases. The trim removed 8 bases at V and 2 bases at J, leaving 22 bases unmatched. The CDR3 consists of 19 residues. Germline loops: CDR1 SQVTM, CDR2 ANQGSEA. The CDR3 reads CSLRLVRDRDPQCNQPQHF. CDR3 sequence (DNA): TGCAGCTTACGATTGGTCCGGGACAGGGACCCTCAGTGCAATCAGCCCCAGCATTTT.

The CDR3 spells CASSFQSGELFF. The CDR3 DNA reads as TGTGCCAGCAGCTTCCAATCCGGGGAGCTGTTTTTT. The rearrangement uses TRBV7-6 and TRBJ2-2, with D hard to call. Trimming took off 3 bases at V and 6 bases at J, with 5 bases between the two ends. The CDR3 spans 12 residues. From germline, CDR1 is SGHVS and CDR2 FNYEAQ.

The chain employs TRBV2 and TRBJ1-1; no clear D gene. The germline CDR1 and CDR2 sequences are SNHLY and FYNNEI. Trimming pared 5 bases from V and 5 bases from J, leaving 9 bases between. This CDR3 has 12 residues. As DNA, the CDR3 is TGTGCCAGCAGTTTAGCGGGGACTGAAGCTTTCTTT. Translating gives CASSLAGTEAFF.

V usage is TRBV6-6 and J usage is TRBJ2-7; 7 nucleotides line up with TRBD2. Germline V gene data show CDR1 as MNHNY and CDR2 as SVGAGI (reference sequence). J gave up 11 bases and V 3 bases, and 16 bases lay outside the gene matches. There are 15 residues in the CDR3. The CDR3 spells CASSYQGGPAEMEYF. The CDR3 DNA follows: TGTGCCAGCAGTTATCAGGGAGGGCCAGCGGAAATGGAGTACTTC.

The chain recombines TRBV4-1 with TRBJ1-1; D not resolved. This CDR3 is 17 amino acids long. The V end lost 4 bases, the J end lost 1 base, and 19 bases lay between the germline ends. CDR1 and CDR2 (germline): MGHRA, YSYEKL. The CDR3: CASSPASLTVANTEAFF. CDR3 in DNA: TGCGCCAGCAGCCCCGCCAGTTTAACAGTTGCGAACACTGAAGCTTTCTTT.

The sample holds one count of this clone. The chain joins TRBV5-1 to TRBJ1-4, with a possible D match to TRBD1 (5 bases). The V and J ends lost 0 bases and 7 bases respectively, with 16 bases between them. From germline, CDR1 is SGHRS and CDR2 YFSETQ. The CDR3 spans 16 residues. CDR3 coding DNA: TGCGCCAGCAGCTTGGGGACCTCCTTAAGGGGTGAAAAACTGTTTTTT. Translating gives CASSLGTSLRGEKLFF.

As DNA, the CDR3 is TGTGCCAGCAGCCAACTAGCGGGAGCCCAAGAGACCCAGTACTTC. This encodes CASSQLAGAQETQYF. The chain couples TRBV7-6 to TRBJ2-5; 11 bases line up with TRBD2. Germline trimming cut 5 bases from V and 1 base from J; bases unmatched to any gene: 3. CDR1 SGHVS and CDR2 FNYEAQ come from the germline V gene. The CDR3 is 15 amino acids.

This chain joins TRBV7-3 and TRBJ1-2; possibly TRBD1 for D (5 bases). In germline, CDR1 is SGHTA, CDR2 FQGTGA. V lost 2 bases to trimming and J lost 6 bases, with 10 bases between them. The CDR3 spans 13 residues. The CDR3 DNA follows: TGTGCCAGCAGCTTAGCCGCAGGGAATGGCTACACCTTC. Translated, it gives CASSLAAGNGYTF.

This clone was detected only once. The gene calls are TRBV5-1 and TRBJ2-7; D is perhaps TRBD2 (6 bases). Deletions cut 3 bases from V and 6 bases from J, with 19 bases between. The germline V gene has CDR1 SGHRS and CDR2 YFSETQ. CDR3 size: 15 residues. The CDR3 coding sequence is TGCGCCAGCAGCTCCGGGGGTAGTGTAAGCTCCGAGCAGTACTTC. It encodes CASSSGGSVSSEQYF.

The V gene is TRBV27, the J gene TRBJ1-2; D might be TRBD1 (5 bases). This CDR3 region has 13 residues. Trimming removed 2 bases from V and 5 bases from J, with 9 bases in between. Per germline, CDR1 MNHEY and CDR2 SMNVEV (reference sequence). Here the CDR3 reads CASSLSRDYGYTF. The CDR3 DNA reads TGTGCCAGCAGTTTAAGCAGGGATTATGGCTACACCTTC.

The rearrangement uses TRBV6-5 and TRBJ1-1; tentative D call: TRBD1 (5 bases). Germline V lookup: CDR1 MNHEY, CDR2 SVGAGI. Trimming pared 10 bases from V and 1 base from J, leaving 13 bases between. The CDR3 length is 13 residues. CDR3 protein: CATSTETNTEAFF. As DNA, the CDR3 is TGTGCCACGTCGACAGAAACGAACACTGAAGCTTTCTTT.

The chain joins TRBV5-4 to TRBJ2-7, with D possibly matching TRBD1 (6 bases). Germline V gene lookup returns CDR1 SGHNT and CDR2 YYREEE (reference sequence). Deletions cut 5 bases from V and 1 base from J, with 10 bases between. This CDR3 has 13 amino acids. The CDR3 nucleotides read TGTGCCAGCAGAGGGGGTCCTTCCTACGAGCAGTACTTC. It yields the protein CASRGGPSYEQYF.

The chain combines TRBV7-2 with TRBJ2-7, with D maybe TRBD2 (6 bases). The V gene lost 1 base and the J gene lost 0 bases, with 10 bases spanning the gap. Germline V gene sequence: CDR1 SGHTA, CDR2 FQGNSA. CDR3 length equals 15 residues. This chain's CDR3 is CASSLGSGYSYEQYF. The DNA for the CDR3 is TGTGCCAGCAGCTTAGGTAGCGGTTACTCCTACGAGCAGTACTTC.

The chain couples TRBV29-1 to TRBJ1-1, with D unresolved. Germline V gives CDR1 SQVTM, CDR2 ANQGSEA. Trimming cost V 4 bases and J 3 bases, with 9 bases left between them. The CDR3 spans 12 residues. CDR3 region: CSVAPRDTEAFF. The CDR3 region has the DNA TGCAGCGTTGCCCCCCGGGACACTGAAGCTTTCTTT.